This T cell receptor beta chain was identified in a study of cytomegalovirus exposure and HLA in healthy donors. Study summary: The 100 to 150 validation repertoires and the approximately 690 first-cohort repertoires shared a platform, a later analysis reported. Study findings and constraints: According to a subsequent analysis, TCR clusters from the first cohort were inclined to appear together in the 100 to 150 validation repertoires. Among TCR beta chains, those listed as cytomegalovirus-associated numbered around 160.

In the case of this clone: The antigen is unknown.

Assay used: immunoSEQ multiplex PCR; TCRdb lists only in-frame clones, some missing. This table has hundreds of thousands of clones, over 75% appearing once. Germline trimming cut 3 bases from V and 4 bases from J; bases unmatched to any gene: 5. CDR1 is LNHNV, CDR2 YYDKDF, per germline (reference sequence). This CDR3 region has 16 residues. The clonotype was recovered from a woman aged 18-29 years in good health and CMV-seronegative. The V call is TRBV15, the J call TRBJ2-1; 11 bases line up with TRBD2. The source material was PBMCs. DNA of the CDR3: TGTGCCACCAGCAGCCCCGGGACTAGCGGATACAATGAGCAGTTCTTC. Protein sequence: CATSSPGTSGYNEQFF.